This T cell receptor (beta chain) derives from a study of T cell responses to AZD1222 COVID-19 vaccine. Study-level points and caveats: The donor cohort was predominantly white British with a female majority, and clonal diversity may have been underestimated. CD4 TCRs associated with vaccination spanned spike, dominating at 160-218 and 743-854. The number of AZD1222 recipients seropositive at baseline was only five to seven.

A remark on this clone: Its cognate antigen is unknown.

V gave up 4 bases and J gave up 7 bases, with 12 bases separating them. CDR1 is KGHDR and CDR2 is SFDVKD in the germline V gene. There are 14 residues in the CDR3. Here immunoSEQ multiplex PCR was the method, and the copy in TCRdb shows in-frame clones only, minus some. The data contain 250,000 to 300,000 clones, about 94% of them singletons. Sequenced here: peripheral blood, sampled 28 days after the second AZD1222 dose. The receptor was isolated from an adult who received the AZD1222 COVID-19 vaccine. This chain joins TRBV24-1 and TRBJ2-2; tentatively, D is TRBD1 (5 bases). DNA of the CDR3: TGTGCCACCAGTGACCCAGGGTCGGGCGGGGAGCTGTTTTTT. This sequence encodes CATSDPGSGGELFF.